The present T cell receptor beta chain was sequenced within a study of T cells after posttransplantation cyclophosphamide. A word on this clone: The antigen remains undetermined.

CDR1 is LNHNV, CDR2 YYDKDF, per germline (reference sequence). The CDR3 loop spans 13 amino acids. V was clipped by 5 bases and J by 3 bases, with 10 bases between them. Measured with immunoSEQ multiplex PCR; TCRdb has only the in-frame clones, and not every one. The repertoire holds thousands of clones, with about four fifths as singletons. A marrow graft followed busulfan-fludarabine conditioning, with cyclophosphamide on days +3 and +4. Broader study findings: Later blood repertoires were often dominated by clones from the donor CD8+ memory compartment.

This sequence originates from a female patient aged 40-50 years who received an allogeneic stem cell transplant from a related donor, was CMV-positive, and had no GVHD. The graft donor may be the source of some T cells. The chain recombines TRBV15 with TRBJ1-1; D possibly corresponds to TRBD1 (6 bases). The material was CD4+ T cells sorted from blood, obtained about 1,200 days after allogeneic stem cell transplant with posttransplant cyclophosphamide. The CDR3 DNA sequence: TGTGCCACCAGCCGGGGGGGCCACACTGAAGCTTTCTTT. Translated, it gives CATSRGGHTEAFF.